This T cell receptor (beta chain) was identified during a study of cytomegalovirus exposure and HLA in healthy donors (dated by TCRdb to about 2017). Study-wide context: According to an earlier analysis of 587 of the donors, about 179 million T cells yielded roughly 100 million unique TCR beta sequences and 276 Gb of sequence data. The study aimed to test whether cataloging public T cell receptors could reveal signatures of past pathogen exposure. Every discovery cohort repertoire had been produced on one sequencing platform. Rather than drawing on any new phenotypic data, the later analysis identified candidate immune exposures from TCR beta sequences and the way those sequences occurred across donors. Using immunosequencing, the study profiled T cell repertoires from fewer than 700 subjects and related those repertoires to cytomegalovirus serostatus. Along with the roughly 670-subject first cohort, a separate validation cohort of roughly 110 different subjects was used. On average, roughly 240,000 unique TCR beta nucleotide sequences were sequenced per donor among 300 to 500 genotyped donors of the cohort, with around 19% of those sequences being non-productive. Alongside the repertoire data, information on donor age, sex, ethnicity and CMV serostatus was compiled. Roughly 290 gigabases of sequencing data and around 85 million unique TCR sequences made up an early release that covered approximately 650 HLA-typed donors. An earlier analysis of 587 of the donors used high-throughput TCR beta sequencing to judge whether each TCR beta V gene segment behaved as functional or pseudogenic. In a later analysis, previously published TCR beta repertoires from 666 donors were re-analyzed and high-resolution HLA genotyping was added so that TCR occurrence patterns could be studied. Of the roughly 410 genotyped donors, over 80% were placed in the genetic ancestry cluster associated with self-reported Caucasian donors. Four to six DR-DQ haplotypes were handled as single units for association and clustering, since linkage in the cohort was strong. Typing coverage varied by locus: roughly 620-630 donors for A, B, C, DRB1 and DQB1; approximately 500 for DQA1; nearly 610 for DPA1; fewer than 480 for DPB1. Both class I and class II loci were covered by HLA typing, at four-digit resolution. A later genetic analysis used genome-wide SNP genotypes for about 60% of the roughly 700 donors, treating that subset as a discovery cohort. To predict cytomegalovirus infection status, the study brought together high-throughput TCR immunosequencing, statistical association of individual TCRs with disease status, and machine learning. Study-wide conclusions, independent of this receptor: The sequencing pipeline was judged likely to have produced a cluster of highly shared sequence variants as a technical artifact. Compared with equally common non-associated chains, HLA-associated TCR beta chains in a later analysis were more clonally expanded and had lower generation probabilities. A few of the identified cytomegalovirus-associated TCR beta chains were confirmed in vitro to be specific for cytomegalovirus antigens. In a later analysis, most CMV-associated TCR beta chains were found to appear HLA-restricted, with HLA associations seemingly driven largely by CMV exposure. According to the authors, the approach could potentially be generalized to other disease states and immunological phenotypes. In both the original and validation cohorts, the classifier was reported to diagnose cytomegalovirus status with high specificity and sensitivity. CMV serostatus was the only immune exposure information available for the cohort. A later analysis reported that several top co-occurrence clusters appeared linked to parvovirus B19, influenza, CMV and Epstein-Barr virus. A further reported finding was that TCR beta sequences accurately predicted the HLA-A and HLA-B alleles for most subjects in the first cohort. In a later analysis, the rate of TCR association differed among HLA loci, with DRB1 alleles having the most associated TCRs and HLA-C alleles having the fewest. In a later analysis, about 17,000 TCR beta sequences were associated with specific HLA alleles at a false discovery rate of 0.05. In an earlier analysis of about 540 of the donors, most TCR beta V segments were observed in productive rearrangements about 87% or about 30% of the time, broadly matching IMGT annotations. A later genetic analysis reported fewer N-insertions in productive TCRs among donors in an Asian-associated ancestry cluster than the roughly 640-donor mean. While some public TCRs were present in many individuals, most TCR sequences turned up only very rarely across donors. V-gene and J-gene trimming of TCR beta chains was associated with a missense DCLRE1C variant in a later genetic analysis, and the association was replicated in an independent cohort. The presence/absence analyses assumed that sequencing depth was roughly uniform across donors, and that assumption may not be true. The study gave a list of under 200 TCR beta chains associated with cytomegalovirus. Some 16 rarely observed V segments, including chromosome 9 orphons, were excluded from the earlier analysis of some 590 of the donors because counts were too low. The cohort was sequenced for TCR beta chains only, and without alpha or paired-chain data the features that could be detected were limited. When HLA alleles, especially DR and DQ, strongly co-occurred, TCR associations were difficult to assign to individual alleles. Because HLA typing was missing for some donors at each locus, association tests included only the typed subset. Because the 87-base-pair reads could not distinguish some IMGT-functional V segments, including TRBV6-2 and TRBV6-3, those segments were excluded. Linkage disequilibrium might explain the correlated functional status among segregating V segments, but an unknown experimental factor could not be ruled out.

Via the germline V gene, CDR1 is MDHEN and CDR2 SYDVKM. The CDR3 goes from the cysteine to the phenylalanine over 15 residues. This entry keeps only the CDR3 DNA: 45 bases, framed from base 1. The germline ends are 15 bases apart after V is trimmed by 4 bases and J by 3 bases. In total, around 600 healthy bone marrow donors made up the cohort. At the time of sampling, every cohort member was nominally healthy, though immune exposures that went unrecorded were likely present. The donor tested CMV seropositive, placing the donor among the roughly 270 seropositive members of the cohort. A peripheral blood sample was provided by each donor, and peripheral blood mononuclear cells were used for TCR beta sequencing. Genomic DNA was extracted from the blood cell samples with the Qiagen DNeasy Blood Extraction Kit. Libraries came from the immunoSEQ multiplex PCR assay. The multiplex PCR relied on a mix of 60 forward primers for TCR Vbeta segments and 13 reverse primers for TCR Jbeta segments. The CDR3 region of rearranged TCR beta genes was amplified from genomic DNA by a multiplex PCR assay. On the Illumina HiSeq System, the amplified TCR beta libraries were sequenced as 87-base-pair reads. Per the original workflow: A later analysis tallied 70 million to 100 million unique TCR beta chains across the approximately 670 repertoires, and some 12 million of those chains were shared by two or more donors. A nearest-neighbor algorithm error-corrected the raw reads and collapsed the reads into unique sequences, merging closely related sequences to remove PCR and sequencing errors. CDR3 sequences were aligned to IMGT reference sequences to assign V, D and J gene segments. For a sequence to be retained, a match of at least six nucleotides to both a V gene segment and a J gene segment was required. A rearrangement was called productive if the CDR3 had no stop codons and remained in frame with V and J, and every other rearrangement was called non-productive. CDR3 was defined by IMGT convention, running from the second conserved V-encoded cysteine to the conserved J-encoded phenylalanine. The earlier analysis of some 550 of the donors excluded any sequence lacking an unambiguous match to a single V gene segment. In an earlier analysis of several hundred of the donors, V segments were called functional above 56.7% productive rearrangements and were called segregating when the between-donor standard deviation exceeded 5%. A statistical classification framework was built for diagnosing cytomegalovirus status from the catalog of TCR beta chain sequences. A later analysis assigned V and J genes by comparing TCR nucleotide sequences with IMGT/GENE-DB human TR gene sequences. A later analysis assigned CDR3 sequences and most-parsimonious VDJ recombination scenarios with the TCRdist pipeline. A later analysis defined each TCR beta chain by its CDR3 amino acid sequence plus V-gene family, and excluded reads lacking a unique V-gene family. As a way to deal with suspected cross-contamination and a sequencing artifact, a later analysis dropped roughly 620 nucleotide sequences that were highly shared and had low generation probability. For each public chain, a later analysis derived a clonal expansion index from normalized ranks of inferred template counts within each repertoire. In a later analysis, generation probabilities were computed with a VDJ recombination model fitted to out-of-frame rearrangements, and the resulting probabilities were checked against IGoR. Hypergeometric tests were used in a later analysis to score TCR-TCR, TCR-HLA and TCR-CMV co-occurrence, with a repertoire-size bias correction applied to the TCR pairs. In a later analysis, false discovery rates were estimated by permuting HLA or CMV assignments 20 times. A later analysis grouped co-occurring TCRs with DBSCAN, adding TCRdist sequence similarity when clustering within HLA-allele-positive subsets. For co-occurrence clustering, repertoires with fewer than 30,000 or more than 120,000 public chains were excluded, along with four or five repertoires with anomalous nucleotide sharing. Not all clones reach the TCRdb copy of this immuneACCESS table, which keeps in-frame sequences only. Checked studies attribute under half of the gap to unresolved V genes and leave the rest unexplained. That table gives V, J and clone size, and the DNA gave D and trimming. This sample has about 130,000 clones in its table, and under 80% of those were observed once. Clones ranked in the top ten supply approximately 13% of the sample.

About this clone itself: The specificity of this receptor is unknown. No quality values exist for individual bases; no much larger clone is one base distant.

The rearrangement combines TRBV28 with TRBJ1-2; 5 matching bases give a weak D call of TRBD1. The sample was PBMCs. The clonotype originates from a woman aged 60-70 years in good health and CMV-seropositive. The nucleotide sequence reads as follows: TGTGCCAGCAGTTCCCGGGGGAATTTCGACTATGGCTACACCTTC. Its translation is CASSSRGNFDYGYTF.